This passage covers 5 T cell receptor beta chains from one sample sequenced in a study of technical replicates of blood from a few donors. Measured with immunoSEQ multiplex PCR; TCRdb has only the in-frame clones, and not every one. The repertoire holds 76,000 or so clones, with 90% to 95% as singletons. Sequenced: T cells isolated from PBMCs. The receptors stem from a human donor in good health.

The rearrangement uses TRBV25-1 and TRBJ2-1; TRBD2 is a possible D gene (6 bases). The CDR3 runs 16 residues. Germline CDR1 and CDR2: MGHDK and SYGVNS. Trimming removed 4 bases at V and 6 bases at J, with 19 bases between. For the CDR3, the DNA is TGTGCCAGCAGTGGCATTTCTAGCAACGGGGGCAATGAGCAGTTCTTC. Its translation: CASSGISSNGGNEQFF.

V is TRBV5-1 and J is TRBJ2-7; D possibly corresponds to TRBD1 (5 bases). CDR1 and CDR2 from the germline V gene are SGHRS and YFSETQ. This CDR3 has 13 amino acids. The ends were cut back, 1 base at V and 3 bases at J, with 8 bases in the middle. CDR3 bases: TGCGCCAGCAGCTTGCACAGGAGCTACGAGCAGTACTTC. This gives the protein CASSLHRSYEQYF. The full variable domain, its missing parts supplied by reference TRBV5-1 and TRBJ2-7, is KAGVTQTPRYLIKTRGQQVTLSCSPISGHRSVSWYQQTPGQGLQFLFEYFSETQRNKGNFPGRFSGRQFSNSRSEMNVSTLELGDSALYLCASSLHRSYEQYFGPGTRLTVT.

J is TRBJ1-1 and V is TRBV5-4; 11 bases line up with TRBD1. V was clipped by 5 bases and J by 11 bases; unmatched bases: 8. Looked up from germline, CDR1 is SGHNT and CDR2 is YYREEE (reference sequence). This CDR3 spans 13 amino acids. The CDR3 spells CASRIGQGAEAFF. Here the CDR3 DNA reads TGTGCCAGCAGAATCGGACAGGGGGCAGAGGCTTTCTTT.

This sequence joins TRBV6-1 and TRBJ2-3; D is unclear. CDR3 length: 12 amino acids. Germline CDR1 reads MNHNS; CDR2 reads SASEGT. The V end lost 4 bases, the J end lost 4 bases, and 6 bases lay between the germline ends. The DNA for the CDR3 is TGTGCCAGCAGTGCTGGGCCAGATACGCAGTATTTT. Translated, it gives CASSAGPDTQYF.

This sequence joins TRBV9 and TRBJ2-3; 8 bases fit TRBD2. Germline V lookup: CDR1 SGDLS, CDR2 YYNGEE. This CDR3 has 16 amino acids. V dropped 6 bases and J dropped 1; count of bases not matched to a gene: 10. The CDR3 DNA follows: TGTGCCAGCACAACCCGGGAGGGACTCCGCACAGATACGCAGTATTTT. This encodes CASTTREGLRTDTQYF.